These 11 T cell receptor beta chains were all obtained from the same sample, sequenced in a study of blood T cells in healthy people across ages. PCR was performed a second time for about 7 to 12 cycles using a sample-barcoded 5' primer and a J-beta primer mix. TCRdb itself ran the 5' RACE reads through MiXCR, one entry per CDR3 protein. The table includes roughly 1.6 million distinct CDR3 sequences, roughly 30% detected once. Sequencing used blood. The receptor set was obtained from a woman under 40 in good health.

This clonotype was counted a few times. J is TRBJ2-1 and V is TRBV11-2, with a weak D call TRBD2 (5 bases). Germline CDR1 SGHAT, CDR2 FQNNGV. This CDR3 is 13 amino acids long. V lost 1 base and J 6 bases, leaving 7 bases between the germline ends. The CDR3 here is CASSLVLVNEQFF. The CDR3 bases are TGTGCCAGCAGCTTAGTACTAGTCAATGAGCAGTTCTTC.

This rearrangement joins TRBV5-1 to TRBJ2-1; no clear D gene. V was cut by 0 bases and J by 9 bases, with 10 bases left in between. The CDR3 spans 13 residues. Germline V CDR1 and CDR2: SGHRS, YFSETQ. CDR3 in amino acids: CASSLASRPEQFF. In DNA form, the CDR3 reads TGCGCCAGCAGCTTGGCCAGTCGCCCTGAGCAGTTCTTC. The complete variable domain, with remaining parts taken from reference TRBV5-1 and TRBJ2-1, reads KAGVTQTPRYLIKTRGQQVTLSCSPISGHRSVSWYQQTPGQGLQFLFEYFSETQRNKGNFPGRFSGRQFSNSRSEMNVSTLELGDSALYLCASSLASRPEQFFGPGTRLTVL.

As regards this clonotype: Being one base from a much bigger clone, this may be a read error. The chain recombines TRBV7-2 with TRBJ2-7; 11 nucleotides agree with TRBD2. The CDR3 covers 18 residues. Trimming removed 4 bases from V and 0 bases from J; junction bases left unmatched: 11. Germline lookup yields CDR1 SGHTA and CDR2 FQGNSA. The CDR3 is CASSSSLAGVGSSYEQYF. DNA for the CDR3: TGTGCCAGCAGCTCCTCACTAGCGGGAGTCGGGAGCTCCTACGAGCAGTACTTC.

Note on this clonotype: One end of the junction is discordant with germline, which a read error may explain. V is TRBV7-2 and J is TRBJ1-6; tentative D call: TRBD1 (5 bases). Per the germline V gene, CDR1 is SGHTA and CDR2 is FQGNSA. The CDR3 is made up of 13 amino acids. CDR3 coding DNA: TGTGCCGGCAGCTTTAGGGGCGCGTCACCCCTCCACTTT. Translated, it gives CAGSFRGASPLHF.

The rearrangement uses TRBV4-2 and TRBJ2-1; a possible D gene is TRBD2 (7 bases). The CDR3 runs 16 residues. V was clipped by 0 bases and J by 5 bases, with 14 bases between them. The germline V gene has CDR1 LGHNA and CDR2 YNFKEQ. The CDR3 sequence is CASSQDRGALNNEQFF. The CDR3 DNA reads TGTGCCAGCAGCCAAGACCGGGGGGCACTCAACAATGAGCAGTTCTTC.

Comments on this clonotype: Mismatch with germline at one junction end may stem from a read error. The chain joins TRBV7-2 to TRBJ1-6; the match to TRBD1 covers 9 bases. CDR1 is SGHTA and CDR2 is FQGNSA in the germline V gene. This CDR3 has 16 amino acids. The CDR3 nucleotides are TGTGTCAGCAGCAGACTTCCGGGACAGGGAAATTCACCCCTCCACTTT. Translated, it gives CVSSRLPGQGNSPLHF.

The rearrangement links TRBV9 to TRBJ1-6, with D maybe TRBD1 (5 bases). The CDR3 length is 14 residues. Per germline, CDR1 SGDLS and CDR2 YYNGEE. The V end was cut by 3 bases, the J end by 8 bases, with 12 bases between. The CDR3, as DNA: TGTGCCAGCAGCGCTTCCGGGACTGATTCACCCCTCCACTTT. Translating gives CASSASGTDSPLHF. The whole variable domain, remainder taken from reference TRBV9 and TRBJ1-6, is DSGVTQTPKHLITATGQRVTLRCSPRSGDLSVYWYQQSLDQGLQFLIQYYNGEERAKGNILERFSAQQFPDLHSELNLSSLELGDSALYFCASSASGTDSPLHFGNGTRLTVT.

The V and J genes are TRBV29-1 and TRBJ1-5, with a tentative D call TRBD1 (5 bases). Germline V gives CDR1 SQVTM, CDR2 ANQGSEA. The CDR3 consists of 15 residues. V lost 4 bases to trimming and J lost 2 bases, with 15 bases between them. The CDR3 protein is CSVAVDVGGNQPQHF. CDR3 nucleotide sequence: TGCAGCGTTGCGGTCGACGTGGGGGGCAATCAGCCCCAGCATTTT.

This clonotype has only a few counts. The chain recombines TRBV5-1 with TRBJ2-5; D remains ambiguous. Germline-derived CDR1 and CDR2 are SGHRS and YFSETQ. Trimming stripped 2 bases from V and 2 bases from J, with 16 bases between. CDR3 length: 16 residues. CDR3 nucleotides: TGCGCCAGCAGCTTCGCCATAGGAGACTCTCAAGAGACCCAGTACTTC. It codes for CASSFAIGDSQETQYF.

The J gene is TRBJ1-1, the V gene TRBV30, with a possible D match to TRBD1 (5 bases). In germline, CDR1 is GTSNPN, CDR2 SVGIG (reference sequence). The CDR3 covers 13 residues. The V and J ends lost 6 bases and 5 bases respectively, with 16 bases between them. The CDR3 is CACPTATGTEAFF. The CDR3, as DNA: TGTGCCTGCCCGACAGCAACGGGGACTGAAGCTTTCTTT. Using reference TRBV30 and TRBJ1-1 for the parts outside the CDR3, the full variable domain is SQTIHQWPATLVQPVGSPLSLECTVEGTSNPNLYWYRQAAGRGLQLLFYSVGIGQISSEVPQNLSASRPQDRQFILSSKKLLLSDSGFYLCACPTATGTEAFFGQGTRLTVV.

The chain links TRBV2 to TRBJ1-3, with D unresolved. This CDR3 region has 13 residues. CDR1 and CDR2 (germline): SNHLY, FYNNEI. V gave up 7 bases and J gave up 11 bases, with 18 bases separating them. CDR3 region: CASISGGSKAIYF. CDR3 nucleotide sequence: TGTGCCAGCATCTCGGGCGGTTCGAAGGCCATATATTTT.